The sequence of this T cell receptor beta chain was determined in a study of blood T cells in healthy people across ages. A second PCR, run for about 6 to 11 cycles, used a sample-barcoded 5' primer plus a J-beta primer mix. TCRdb reprocessed the 5' RACE reads via MiXCR and lists one record per CDR3 protein. The sample records fewer than 900,000 distinct CDR3 sequences, 49% being singletons. All donors came from Russia, were Caucasian and healthy, and spanned ages about 6 to 100. The germline V and J ends were trimmed by 5 bases and 5 bases, with 1 base remaining between them. There are 10 residues in the CDR3. CDR1 is SEHNR, CDR2 FQNEAQ, per germline (reference sequence).

The sequence was collected from a woman aged 60-75 years in good health. This chain uses TRBV7-9 with TRBJ2-1; D is unclear. Input material: blood. The CDR3 nucleotides read TGTGCCAGCAGCCACAATGAGCAGTTCTTC. Translation: CASSHNEQFF.